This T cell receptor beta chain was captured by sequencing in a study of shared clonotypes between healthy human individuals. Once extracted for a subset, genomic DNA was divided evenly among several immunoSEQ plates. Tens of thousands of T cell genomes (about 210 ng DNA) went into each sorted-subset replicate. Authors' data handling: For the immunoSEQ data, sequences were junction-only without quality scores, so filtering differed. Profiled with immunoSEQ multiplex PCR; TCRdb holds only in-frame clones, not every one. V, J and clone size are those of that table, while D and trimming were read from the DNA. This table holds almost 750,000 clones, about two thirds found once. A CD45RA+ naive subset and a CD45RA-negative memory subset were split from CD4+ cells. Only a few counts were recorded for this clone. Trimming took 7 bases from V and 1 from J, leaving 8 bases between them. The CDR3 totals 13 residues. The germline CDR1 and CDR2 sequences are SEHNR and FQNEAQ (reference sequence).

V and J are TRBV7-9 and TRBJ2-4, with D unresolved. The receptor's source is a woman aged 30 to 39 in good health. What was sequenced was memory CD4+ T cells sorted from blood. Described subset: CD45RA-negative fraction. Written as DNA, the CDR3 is TGTGCCAGCATGTACTCCGCCAAAAACATTCAGTACTTC. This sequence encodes CASMYSAKNIQYF.